A selection of T cell receptor beta chains follows, all from one sample in a study of cytomegalovirus exposure and HLA in healthy donors. Profiled with immunoSEQ multiplex PCR; TCRdb holds only in-frame clones, not every one. The repertoire table contains about 130,000 clones. The sequencing input was PBMCs. The receptor source for this set is a man aged 25 to 45 in good health and CMV-seronegative. Both conserved end residues are part of each CDR3. Each record gives: CDR3 length, D gene, V gene, CDR3 protein. A D gene is named only where the DNA matches it firmly.

14 . TRBV7-3 CASSLSGEVYEQYF
15 TRBD2 TRBV7-9 CASSSLGTSGYEQYF
18 TRBD1 TRBV29-1 CSVEDDPDRGPSTGGYTF
14 . TRBV2 CASSEGQANEKLFF
14 TRBD1 TRBV19 CASKPGTGGETQYF
15 TRBD1 TRBV2 CASSEDRGRGTEAFF
13 . TRBV30 CAWSTRAVRQAFF
13 TRBD1 TRBV6-1 CASSRGQNYGYTF
18 TRBD1 TRBV28 CASRSPVRGQAGGEKLFF
14 . TRBV5-6 CASSARNAGNTIYF
14 TRBD1 TRBV28 CASNPSGGAPPQHF
15 TRBD2 TRBV7-2 CASSLGWREADTQYF
14 . TRBV6-5 CASSYSTANYGYTF
20 . TRBV7-6 CASSTHPGAASGVSTDTQYF
16 TRBD2 TRBV29-1 CSVDPGTSGRTDTQYF
14 . TRBV6-5 CASRYLDRRYGYTF
14 . TRBV7-9 CASSLDSASVEQYF
13 . TRBV30 CAWSVQDSYEQYF
16 TRBD2 TRBV28 CASSFPTSGDSYEQYF
15 TRBD1 TRBV9 CASSFRIDRGNEQFF
15 TRBD1 TRBV5-1 CASSLLDRGSGELFF
13 TRBD2 TRBV10-3 CAIGTSGSYEQYF
14 . TRBV6-1 CATYSRRGNQPQHF
14 . TRBV27 CASRVEVGVGEQYF
14 . TRBV6-6 CASHGAARDTEAFF
14 . TRBV2 CASKDIANTGELFF
16 . TRBV19 CASSPKSGEMNTEAFF